The 5 T cell receptor beta chains below were found in one sample sequenced in a study of blood T cell repertoires in COVID-19. Generated by immunoSEQ multiplex PCR, the TCRdb table keeps only in-frame clones and is missing some. The sample carries approximately 140,000 clones, approximately 84% recorded once. Sample: PBMCs or T cells enriched from blood (not recorded which). Source of these receptors: a man aged 40-50 years with acute COVID-19.

This clone has more than one count but fewer than ten. The V call is TRBV12-3 or TRBV12-4, the J call TRBJ2-7; D not resolved. The germline V and J ends were trimmed by 2 bases and 6 bases, with 8 bases remaining between them. The CDR3 has 12 amino acids. The CDR3, as DNA: TGTGCCAGCAGTTTATTTCCCTTCGAGCAGTACTTC. Residues: CASSLFPFEQYF.

This clone is a singleton in its sample. The gene calls are TRBV4-3 and TRBJ2-1; no reliable D call. This CDR3 region has 14 residues. Germline V gene lookup returns CDR1 LGHNA and CDR2 YSLEER. V lost 4 bases to trimming and J lost 4 bases, with 11 bases between them. For the CDR3, the DNA is TGCGCCAGCAGCCCCTCGAACCTATACAATGAGCAGTTCTTC. It is translated as CASSPSNLYNEQFF.

This chain links TRBV9 with TRBJ2-1; 9 bases fit TRBD2. After removal of 4 bases from V and 9 bases from J, the junction contained 11 bases not matched to a gene. The CDR3 runs to 15 residues. Germline CDR1 is SGDLS and CDR2 is YYNGEE. In DNA, the CDR3 is TGTGCCAGCAGCCCCGTTCTAGCGGGACTCGGTGAGCAGTTCTTC. This gives the protein CASSPVLAGLGEQFF.

The chain is built from TRBV9 and TRBJ2-7; TRBD2 is a possible D gene (5 bases). This CDR3 is 16 amino acids long. V was pared by 1 base and J by 0 bases, with 14 bases between. Germline CDR1 and CDR2: SGDLS and YYNGEE. For the CDR3, the DNA is TGTGCCAGCAGCGTAAATGTGGGAGCGGACTCCTACGAGCAGTACTTC. This encodes CASSVNVGADSYEQYF.

The rearrangement links TRBV28 to TRBJ1-1; TRBD1 agrees at 7 bases. This CDR3 region has 13 residues. V gave up 6 bases and J gave up 3 bases; unmatched junction bases: 4. Germline V gene sequence: CDR1 MDHEN, CDR2 SYDVKM. The CDR3 loop reads CASSLDRDTEAFF. CDR3 DNA sequence: TGTGCCAGCAGCCTTGACAGGGACACTGAAGCTTTCTTT.